This TCR beta chain was found in a study of blood T cell repertoires in COVID-19 (dated by TCRdb to 2020 to 2021). Concerning the study at large: Samples from collaborators originated in the United States, Italy and Spain and spanned both the acute and convalescent phases of COVID-19. HLA class I and class II types, where available, came from metadata supplied by the sample provider rather than from assay-based typing. The prospective study material was composed of cDNA or gDNA derived from T cells, B-cell-depleted T cells, or PBMCs. Subjects who had been exposed to COVID-19, were actively infected with it, or had recovered from it provided the deeply sampled blood TCRbeta repertoires that made up the dataset. The samples were drawn from two sources: the first 160 participants of the ongoing ImmuneRACE study, and 950 to 1,500 subjects contributed by 6 global collaborators. A freely available public database, intended as a resource for researchers studying the immune response to SARS-CoV-2, is where the repertoires were released. Sample metadata almost always included a de-identified subject ID, COVID-19 status, age in years and sex. Study-wide conclusions, independent of this receptor: How much clinical and demographic metadata was included differed by source and by participant, and the metadata was provided uncurated.

This clone appeared a single time. What this receptor recognizes is not known. No qualities accompany the bases; no much larger clone lies one base away. TCRbeta CDR3 regions were amplified from genomic DNA by means of the immunoSEQ Assay, a bias-controlled multiplex PCR. Processing in the source paper ran as follows. Within the assay, amplification of reference gene primers was used to estimate how many nucleated cells each sample contained. Sequence reads were collapsed and filtered to measure the absolute abundance of every unique TCRbeta CDR3 rearrangement. For each sample, productive Simpson clonality was calculated by taking the square root of Simpson's diversity index across productive rearrangements. Entries here come from immuneACCESS through TCRdb and include only in-frame sequences with V and J called. Some clones fail to appear in such tables; in the studies checked, an unresolved V gene covers under half of the shortfall, and the cause of the remainder is unknown. V and J calls and clone size follow that table, whereas D and trimming were derived from the DNA. A total of roughly 36,000 clones appear in this sample, roughly 85% of them only once. The ten largest clones capture about 4.6% of the sample.

Inclusive of the bounding cysteine and phenylalanine, the CDR3 is 16 residues long. The CDR3 DNA has 48 bases and is translated from base 1. For CDR1 and CDR2, the germline V gene lists SGHRS and YFSETQ. V has 1 base trimmed and J has 3 bases trimmed; junction bases matching no gene number 9. Each collaborating institution followed its own protocols to collect whole blood in K2EDTA tubes. For TCRbeta analysis, collaborators shipped samples as frozen whole blood, isolated PBMCs, or DNA extracted from either of those sample types. In this chain, TRBV5-1 is recombined with TRBJ2-7; TRBD2 fits 8 bases in the junction. This sequence was found in a man between 60 and 75 years old with acute or convalescent COVID-19. Sequencing was carried out using peripheral blood. The CDR3 corresponds to CASSLNSAGAIYEQYF. The nucleotides are TGCGCCAGCAGCTTGAATTCAGCGGGAGCGATCTACGAGCAGTACTTC.